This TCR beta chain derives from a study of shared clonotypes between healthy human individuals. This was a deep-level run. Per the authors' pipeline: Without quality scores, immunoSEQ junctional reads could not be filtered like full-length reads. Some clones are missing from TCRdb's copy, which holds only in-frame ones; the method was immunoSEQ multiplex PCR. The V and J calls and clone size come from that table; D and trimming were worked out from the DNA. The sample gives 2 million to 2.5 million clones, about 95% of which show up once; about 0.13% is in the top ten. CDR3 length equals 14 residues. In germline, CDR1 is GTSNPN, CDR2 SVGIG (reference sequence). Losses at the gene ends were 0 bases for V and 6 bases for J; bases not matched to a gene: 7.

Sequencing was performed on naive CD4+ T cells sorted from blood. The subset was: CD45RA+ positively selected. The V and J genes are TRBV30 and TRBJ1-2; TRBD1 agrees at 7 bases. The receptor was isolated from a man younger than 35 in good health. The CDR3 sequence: CAWSVRGQGNGYTF. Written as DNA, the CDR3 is TGTGCCTGGAGTGTAAGGGGGCAGGGCAATGGCTACACCTTC.